This TCR beta chain was sequenced during a study of immune heterogeneity within non-small cell lung tumors. Study at large: Of all tumors, 4 turned out to be squamous cell carcinomas, over nine were non-squamous carcinomas and 1 was not otherwise specified.

The template for each sample was roughly 600 ng of genomic DNA, which had been extracted from bulk tumor tissue. Every primary tumor yielded several biopsies, spaced far apart, that were taken during surgery. Curative surgical treatment was performed in patients who had newly diagnosed, untreated non-small cell lung cancer. With 32 V and 13 J primers, multiplex PCR amplified the TCR beta CDR3. TCRdb used MiXCR to reprocess the multiplex PCR reads, holding one entry per CDR3 protein. Here the sample spans tens of thousands of distinct CDR3 sequences, about 30% being singletons. V trimming: 6 bases; J trimming: 4 bases; junction bases outside the gene matches: 11. The CDR3 sequence is 15 residues long. Germline V gene lookup returns CDR1 MNHEY and CDR2 SMNVEV (reference sequence). This clonotype was observed many times.

This chain joins TRBV27 and TRBJ1-2; 7 nucleotides agree with TRBD1. The material sequenced was lung tumor tissue. The receptor comes from a man between 40 and 49 years old with non-small cell lung cancer. The CDR3 here is CASSSDRQGVYGYTF. The CDR3 DNA is TGTGCCAGCAGCTCCGATCGACAGGGTGTCTATGGCTACACCTTC.